The entry below describes one T cell receptor beta chain. Its specificity is not known. This record comes from a study of beta chain features in type 1 diabetes. Study conclusions and caveats: Significant though moderate, a shortening of TCRB CDR3s appeared in all four CD4+ subsets of Type 1 diabetes patients.

TCRB transcripts that were expressed got sequenced, as all of the isolated RNA had been reverse transcribed. Sequenced by immunoSEQ multiplex PCR; TCRdb stores in-frame clones only, minus some. Of 300,000 or so clones listed, roughly 13% are singletons. Germline lookup yields CDR1 SGHTA and CDR2 FQGNSA. The CDR3 sequence is 15 residues long. V dropped 0 bases and J dropped 4 bases, with 10 bases sitting between them. This TCR derives from a woman under 30 with type 1 diabetes. V usage is TRBV7-2 and J usage is TRBJ1-3, with D maybe TRBD1 (5 bases). The source material was naive CD4+ T cells from blood. The CDR3 sequence is CASSLATAPGNTIYF. The CDR3, as DNA: TGTGCCAGCAGCTTAGCGACAGCTCCCGGAAACACCATATATTTT. The whole variable domain, filled in from reference TRBV7-2 and TRBJ1-3, reads GAGVSQSPSNKVTEKGKDVELRCDPISGHTALYWYRQSLGQGLEFLIYFQGNSAPDKSGLPSDRFSAERTGGSVSTLTIQRTQQEDSAVYLCASSLATAPGNTIYFGEGSWLTVV.